The present TCR beta chain was sequenced within a study of identical twins. TCRdb redid the calling of the 5' RACE reads with MiXCR, one entry per CDR3 protein. Of approximately 630,000 distinct CDR3 sequences listed, 7.1% were seen once; the top ten hold 1.6%. Germline CDR1 and CDR2: LNHNV and YYDKDF (reference sequence). V shed 4 bases and J shed 5 bases, with 11 bases lying between them. The length of the CDR3 is 13 residues. This clonotype was seen more than once but under ten times. The sample was also linked to a second study, of yellow fever vaccine responses in identical twins.

This clonotype originated in a young woman in good health. The V gene is TRBV15, the J gene TRBJ2-5; tentative D call: TRBD2 (7 bases). The sample taken for sequencing was PBMCs. For the CDR3, the DNA is TGTGCCACCAGCAAACAGGGAGGGGAGACCCAGTACTTC. Translation: CATSKQGGETQYF.